This entry lists 31 T cell receptor beta chains sequenced from one sample in a study of early T cells in non-severe SARS-CoV-2 infection. Using its own MiXCR run on the 5' RACE reads, TCRdb lists one record per CDR3 protein. The data show around 75,000 distinct CDR3 sequences, roughly 9.5% seen once. Input material: whole blood. The receptor source for this set is an adult who was a healthcare worker with PCR-confirmed SARS-CoV-2 infection or an uninfected control (not recorded which).

This clonotype was seen ten or more times. The chain combines TRBV20-1 with TRBJ1-6; a possible D gene is TRBD1 (6 bases). In germline, CDR1 is DFQATT, CDR2 SNEGSKA (reference sequence). The CDR3 has 15 residues. Trimming took off 6 bases at V and 1 base at J, with 13 bases between the two ends. The CDR3 loop is CSAQQGGSYNSPLHF. DNA of the CDR3: TGCAGTGCCCAACAGGGTGGGTCCTATAATTCACCCCTCCACTTT.

This clonotype was seen repeatedly, ten times or more. The chain uses TRBV20-1 and TRBJ1-4; D remains unclear. CDR1 is DFQATT and CDR2 is SNEGSKA in the germline V gene (reference sequence). The CDR3 has 15 amino acids. V lost 0 bases, J lost 0 bases, and 8 bases lay in between. The CDR3 sequence: CSARDRTTTNEKLFF. CDR3 bases: TGCAGTGCTAGAGACCGTACCACAACTAATGAAAAACTGTTTTTT.

V usage is TRBV7-2 and J usage is TRBJ2-5; weak D call: TRBD2 (6 bases). Trimming took 1 base from V and 5 from J, leaving 8 bases between them. Per germline, CDR1 SGHTA and CDR2 FQGNSA. The CDR3 contains 13 residues. For the CDR3, the DNA is TGTGCCAGCAGCTTAGGCCGGGGGGAGACCCAGTACTTC. Its protein product is CASSLGRGETQYF.

The chain has TRBV20-1 and TRBJ1-5, with a weak D call TRBD1 (6 bases). Germline V gene sequence: CDR1 DFQATT, CDR2 SNEGSKA (reference sequence). The V end lost 4 bases, the J end lost 6 bases, and 16 bases lay between the germline ends. The CDR3 has 14 residues. The CDR3 is CSAKPGGAGQPQHF. In nucleotides, the CDR3 is TGCAGTGCTAAGCCGGGGGGCGCGGGTCAGCCCCAGCATTTT.

There are a few counts of this clonotype. V is TRBV2 and J is TRBJ1-1; D not certain. Trimming left V 8 bases short and J 5 bases short, with 9 bases between. Germline V CDR1 and CDR2: SNHLY, FYNNEI. The CDR3 covers 11 residues. Here the CDR3 reads CASHRGTEAFF. The CDR3 coding sequence is TGTGCCAGCCATCGGGGTACTGAAGCTTTCTTT.

This clonotype was seen ten or more times. CDR3 nucleotide sequence: TGTGCCAGCAGCCCCCGGGCGGTCCGGGGCTATGGCTACACCTTC. Amino acids: CASSPRAVRGYGYTF. This chain connects TRBV9 to TRBJ1-2, with D hard to call. The CDR3 covers 15 residues. Trimming shortened V by 4 bases and J by 4 bases, and 17 bases separated the two germline ends. The germline V gene has CDR1 SGDLS and CDR2 YYNGEE.

This clonotype was found a few times. This sequence joins TRBV19 and TRBJ1-2; D possibly corresponds to TRBD1 (6 bases). V gave up 3 bases and J gave up 7 bases, with 12 bases separating them. Germline assignment: CDR1 LNHDA and CDR2 SQIVND (reference sequence). The CDR3 spans 13 residues. This CDR3 reads CASSISRGLGYTF. CDR3 sequence (DNA): TGTGCCAGTAGTATCTCCAGGGGACTTGGCTACACCTTC.

This clonotype was detected ten times or more. V is TRBV10-1 and J is TRBJ1-5; D remains ambiguous. Trimming left V 0 bases short and J 7 bases short, with 7 bases between. The germline V gene has CDR1 WNHNN and CDR2 SYGVQD (reference sequence). This CDR3 comprises 13 residues. The CDR3 DNA reads as TGCGCCAGCAGTGAGTCTAGAGAGCAGCCCCAGCATTTT. Translating gives CASSESREQPQHF.

This clonotype has a count of ten or more. The chain recombines TRBV7-2 with TRBJ1-5, with a possible D match to TRBD1 (5 bases). Germline CDR1 is SGHTA and CDR2 is FQGNSA. This CDR3 is built from 13 residues. V was trimmed by 2 bases and J by 6 bases, leaving 8 bases between them. The CDR3: CASSLRGGQPQHF. Here the CDR3 DNA reads TGTGCCAGCAGCTTAAGGGGAGGTCAGCCCCAGCATTTT.

This clonotype was counted between two and nine times. This chain joins TRBV2 and TRBJ1-2; D may be TRBD1 (5 bases). The CDR3 length is 14 residues. Trimming took off 6 bases at V and 6 bases at J, with 17 bases between the two ends. CDR1 and CDR2 from the germline V gene are SNHLY and FYNNEI. The CDR3 protein is CASSRQSESDGYTF. For the CDR3, the DNA is TGTGCCAGCAGCCGACAGAGTGAAAGTGATGGCTACACCTTC.

This chain connects TRBV20-1 to TRBJ1-1; tentatively, D is TRBD1 (5 bases). Germline lookup yields CDR1 DFQATT and CDR2 SNEGSKA (reference sequence). The CDR3 loop spans 14 amino acids. V was trimmed by 0 bases and J by 5 bases, leaving 13 bases between them. In DNA, the CDR3 is TGCAGTGCTAGAGATAGGCAGGGTTGGACTGAAGCTTTCTTT. As protein: CSARDRQGWTEAFF.

At least ten counts were recorded for this clonotype. At one end, the junction sequence differs from germline, possibly due to a read error. V usage is TRBV29-1 and J usage is TRBJ1-2, with a possible D match to TRBD1 (6 bases). The CDR3 is 17 residues long. Germline V gives CDR1 SQVTM, CDR2 ANQGSEA. In DNA form, the CDR3 reads TGCAGCTTTGAGTTTTGGGACAAGTCTCACCCAGGGGATGGCTACACCTTC. Translation gives CSFEFWDKSHPGDGYTF.

This chain links TRBV12-3 or TRBV12-4 with TRBJ2-7, with 8 bases lining up with TRBD1. TRBJ2-1 matches the DNA end more closely, so the J call is doubtful. The CDR3 consists of 14 residues. The CDR3 nucleotides read TGTGCCAGCAGTCCCCGGACAGGGATCTACGAGCAGTTCTTC. This gives the protein CASSPRTGIYEQFF.

The sample holds many counts of this clonotype. This chain joins TRBV20-1 and TRBJ2-5; 10 bases agree with TRBD2. With V trimmed by 6 bases and J by 5 bases, 12 bases remained unmatched. Germline V CDR1 and CDR2: DFQATT, SNEGSKA (reference sequence). CDR3 length: 15 residues. The CDR3 coding sequence is TGCAGTGCAAGACCACTAGCGGGAAGGGGTGAGACCCAGTACTTC. This codes for CSARPLAGRGETQYF.

The chain is built from TRBV3-1 and TRBJ2-7, with a possible D match to TRBD1 (7 bases). The length of the CDR3 is 14 residues. Germline values: CDR1 LGHDT, CDR2 YNNKEL (reference sequence). Trimming shortened V by 0 bases and J by 2 bases, and 8 bases separated the two germline ends. The CDR3 spells CASSQDRGAYEQYF. DNA for the CDR3: TGTGCCAGCAGCCAAGACAGGGGGGCCTACGAGCAGTACTTC.

Many counts were recorded for this clonotype. The gene calls are TRBV7-9 and TRBJ1-2; D unclear. The CDR3 runs 15 residues. Trimming took 1 base from V and 3 from J, leaving 12 bases between them. CDR1 and CDR2 from the germline V gene are SEHNR and FQNEAQ (reference sequence). CDR3 nucleotide sequence: TGTGCCAGCAGCTTAGTAATGGGCAACGACTATGGCTACACCTTC. It specifies CASSLVMGNDYGYTF.

The chain uses TRBV20-1 and TRBJ1-2; D is ambiguous. Germline V CDR1 and CDR2: DFQATT, SNEGSKA (reference sequence). Trimming removed 0 bases at V and 4 bases at J, with 12 bases between. This CDR3 spans 14 amino acids. The CDR3 loop is CSARDGRSGYGYTF. The CDR3 DNA reads TGCAGTGCTAGAGATGGCCGCTCGGGCTATGGCTACACCTTC.

This clonotype was seen at least ten times. The J gene is TRBJ2-7, the V gene TRBV19; 14 bases map to TRBD2. The ends lost 6 bases at V and 4 bases at J; junction bases unmatched: 5. The CDR3 is made up of 15 amino acids. CDR1 and CDR2 (germline): LNHDA, SQIVND (reference sequence). As DNA, the CDR3 is TGTGCCAGTAGCGGACTAGCGGGGGGCCGTTACGAGCAGTACTTC. This translates into CASSGLAGGRYEQYF. Full variable domain (remainder filled in from reference TRBV19 and TRBJ2-7): DGGITQSPKYLFRKEGQNVTLSCEQNLNHDAMYWYRQDPGQGLRLIYYSQIVNDFQKGDIAEGYSVSREKKESFPLTVTSAQKNPTAFYLCASSGLAGGRYEQYFGPGTRLTVT.

This clonotype was recorded a few times. J is TRBJ2-5 and V is TRBV12-3 or TRBV12-4; perhaps TRBD2 as D (5 bases). The ends were cut back, 3 bases at V and 3 bases at J, with 5 bases in the middle. The CDR3 runs 12 residues. For the CDR3, the DNA is TGTGCCAGCAGTTTGAGGGAAGAGACCCAGTACTTC. Protein: CASSLREETQYF.

This clonotype was seen a handful of times. V usage is TRBV10-3 and J usage is TRBJ2-7; 8 bases are a match to TRBD1. This CDR3 has 12 residues. Germline CDR1 and CDR2: ENHRY and SYGVKD. The V and J ends lost 8 bases and 3 bases, in that order; junction bases with no gene match: 3. CDR3 region: CAIGTGGYEQYF. The DNA of the CDR3 is TGTGCCATCGGGACAGGAGGCTACGAGCAGTACTTC.

The CDR3 here is CASSPARRNSPLHF. Written as DNA, the CDR3 is TGTGCCAGCAGCCCTGCCCGCCGGAATTCACCCCTCCACTTT. The chain recombines TRBV3-1 with TRBJ1-6; D gene uncertain. Trimming took off 4 bases at V and 7 bases at J, with 11 bases between the two ends. The CDR3 has 14 residues. The germline CDR1 and CDR2 sequences are LGHDT and YNNKEL (reference sequence).

This clonotype was seen many times. The chain employs TRBV7-3 and TRBJ2-1; D is undetermined. The germline V gene has CDR1 SGHTA and CDR2 FQGTGA. V lost 6 bases and J 10 bases, leaving 22 bases between the germline ends. The length of the CDR3 is 15 residues. The CDR3 DNA is TGTGCCAGCAGTCCTATGTGGCTCCCGCCCATAGAGCAGTTCTTC. It encodes CASSPMWLPPIEQFF.

This clonotype was found a few times. The rearrangement links TRBV6-6 to TRBJ1-1; D is possibly TRBD1 (6 bases). CDR1 and CDR2 (germline): MNHNY, SVGAGI (reference sequence). The CDR3 runs to 14 residues. Trimming took 0 bases from V and 3 from J, leaving 8 bases between them. For the CDR3, the DNA is TGTGCCAGCAGTTACTCGAGGGGGTACACTGAAGCTTTCTTT. Translating it yields CASSYSRGYTEAFF.

The rearrangement joins TRBV11-2 to TRBJ2-1, with 7 bases identical to TRBD2. The ends lost 5 bases at V and 3 bases at J; junction bases unmatched: 4. Germline-derived CDR1 and CDR2 are SGHAT and FQNNGV. The CDR3 runs to 14 residues. The CDR3 DNA sequence: TGTGCCAGCAGCCTAGCGGATTACTACAATGAGCAGTTCTTC. The encoded protein is CASSLADYYNEQFF.

This clonotype was observed a few times. J is TRBJ1-1 and V is TRBV7-8; D perhaps matches TRBD1 (6 bases). Germline V CDR1 and CDR2: SGHVS, FQNEAQ. The CDR3 totals 14 residues. V was clipped by 5 bases and J by 0 bases, with 10 bases between them. The DNA for the CDR3 is TGTGCCAGCAGCCTTCGGACAGTGAACACTGAAGCTTTCTTT. Translation: CASSLRTVNTEAFF.

The chain combines TRBV12-5 with TRBJ1-3; D uncertain. The V gene lost 2 bases and the J gene lost 2 bases, with 10 bases spanning the gap. The length of the CDR3 is 15 residues. Germline V gives CDR1 LGHNT, CDR2 FRNRAP. The CDR3 here is CASGLSRSTGNTIYF. The CDR3 DNA sequence: TGTGCTAGTGGTTTGTCTCGGAGCACTGGAAACACCATATATTTT.

This clonotype was counted many times. The chain has TRBV6-1 and TRBJ2-1; perhaps TRBD2 as D (6 bases). This CDR3 is built from 14 residues. Germline CDR1 is MNHNS and CDR2 is SASEGT. Trimming removed 3 bases from V and 4 bases from J, with 10 bases in between. CDR3 sequence: CASSDSGGYNEQFF. Here the CDR3 DNA reads TGTGCCAGCAGTGATTCCGGGGGTTACAATGAGCAGTTCTTC.

This chain links TRBV13 with TRBJ2-3; D is perhaps TRBD1 (6 bases). Germline V gene data show CDR1 as PRHDT and CDR2 as FYEKMQ (reference sequence). Trimming removed 0 bases from V and 6 bases from J, with 19 bases in between. The CDR3 is made up of 17 amino acids. CDR3 in amino acids: CASSLGPGTQGSDTQYF. CDR3 DNA: TGTGCCAGCAGCTTAGGGCCCGGGACCCAGGGGTCGGATACGCAGTATTTT.

This clonotype turned up a few times. DNA for the CDR3: TGTGCCAGCAGTTTAGGAGAAGTAGATACGCAGTATTTT. Its translation is CASSLGEVDTQYF. The rearrangement joins TRBV12-3 or TRBV12-4 to TRBJ2-3; D gene uncertain. V gave up 1 base and J gave up 5 bases, with 7 bases separating them. CDR3 length: 13 residues.

The genes are TRBV7-2 and TRBJ2-7, with TRBD2 identical over 7 bases. There are 13 residues in the CDR3. Germline V gene lookup returns CDR1 SGHTA and CDR2 FQGNSA. V lost 3 bases, J lost 4 bases, and 3 bases stayed unmatched. The CDR3 sequence: CASSFASGYEQYF. The DNA for the CDR3 is TGTGCCAGCAGCTTCGCTAGCGGATACGAGCAGTACTTC.

This clonotype showed up many times. The V gene is TRBV3-1, the J gene TRBJ2-7, with D possibly being TRBD1 or TRBD2 (6 bases each). The CDR3 sequence is 12 residues long. CDR1 is LGHDT, CDR2 YNNKEL, per germline (reference sequence). Between the trimmed V and J ends, which lost 8 bases and 5 bases, there was a span of 13 bases. The CDR3 DNA follows: TGTGCCAGCGGACTGAGGGGGGACGAGCAGTACTTC. The encoded protein is CASGLRGDEQYF.